A selection of T cell receptor beta chains follows, all from one sample in a study of blood T cell repertoires in COVID-19. The method was immunoSEQ multiplex PCR; TCRdb's version includes in-frame clones alone and lacks a portion of them. The data show 150,000 to 200,000 clones, with around nine tenths seen just once and 2.7% held by the top ten. Sequencing input: peripheral blood. Every receptor here comes from a man aged 35 to 55 with active or convalescent COVID-19. CDR3s include the opening cysteine and the closing phenylalanine or tryptophan. Fields, in order: V gene, J gene, CDR3 protein.

v_gene: TRBV11-2
j_gene: TRBJ2-1
CDR3aa: CATPRQGSHNEQFF

v_gene: TRBV6-2/TRBV6-3
j_gene: TRBJ2-3
CDR3aa: CASSLGGGPPDTQYF

v_gene: TRBV4-1
j_gene: TRBJ1-6
CDR3aa: CASSQDLERGSPLHF

v_gene: TRBV5-5
j_gene: TRBJ1-2
CDR3aa: CASSSFTGSNGYTF

v_gene: TRBV3-1/TRBV3-2
j_gene: TRBJ2-5
CDR3aa: CASSQELAETQYF

v_gene: TRBV7-8
j_gene: TRBJ2-3
CDR3aa: CASSFPTSGGDTDTQYF

v_gene: TRBV30
j_gene: TRBJ2-2
CDR3aa: CAWSVLDYSTGELFF

v_gene: TRBV4-3
j_gene: TRBJ2-5
CDR3aa: CASSREQGVQETQYF

v_gene: TRBV10-1
j_gene: TRBJ1-5
CDR3aa: CASRKPPRTAPFNQPQHF

v_gene: TRBV19
j_gene: TRBJ1-4
CDR3aa: CASRTGEKLFF

v_gene: TRBV11-3
j_gene: TRBJ2-4
CDR3aa: CASSFSGGSKNIQYF

v_gene: TRBV6-4
j_gene: TRBJ2-7
CDR3aa: CASSRQGGGEQYF

v_gene: TRBV6-4
j_gene: TRBJ2-2
CDR3aa: CASSAGLGAGELFF

v_gene: TRBV2
j_gene: TRBJ1-1
CDR3aa: CASWTPGRENTEAFF

v_gene: TRBV7-3
j_gene: TRBJ1-1
CDR3aa: CASSAGTGLEAFF

v_gene: TRBV7-3
j_gene: TRBJ2-7
CDR3aa: CASSLSGQNYEQYF

v_gene: TRBV5-1
j_gene: TRBJ1-4
CDR3aa: CASSPGTAENEKLFF

v_gene: TRBV4-3
j_gene: TRBJ2-1
CDR3aa: CASSHQGFRGVNEQFF

v_gene: TRBV3-1/TRBV3-2
j_gene: TRBJ1-1
CDR3aa: CASSQADPKGSAFF

v_gene: TRBV30
j_gene: TRBJ1-3
CDR3aa: CAWRQGQGAGNTIYF

v_gene: TRBV4-2
j_gene: TRBJ2-3
CDR3aa: CASSQFSGTGGDTQYF

v_gene: TRBV11-2
j_gene: TRBJ1-1
CDR3aa: CASSWGHQNTEAFF

v_gene: TRBV10-3
j_gene: TRBJ2-1
CDR3aa: CAIRDRNNNEQFF

v_gene: TRBV28
j_gene: TRBJ1-1
CDR3aa: CASTLRRGTEAFF